The clone carrying this T cell receptor beta chain appeared once. Its cognate antigen is unknown. CDR3 length: 11 amino acids. V was clipped by 4 bases and J by 9 bases, with 7 bases between them. Germline CDR1 reads ENHRY; CDR2 reads SYGVKD. This specimen comes from a study of cytomegalovirus exposure and HLA in healthy donors. Overall study results and limits: Analyses of presence/absence relied on an assumption of roughly uniform sequencing depth across donors.

It was with 60 Vbeta and 13 Jbeta primers that the PCR ran. Original handling: Roughly 12 million of 75 million to 85 million unique TCR beta chains were shared, per a later count. Measured with immunoSEQ multiplex PCR; TCRdb has only the in-frame clones, and not every one. For V, J and clone size, that table is used; D and trimming come from the DNA. Counted here are tens of thousands of clones, 80% to 90% occurring once; the ten biggest clones make up around 2%. The sample consisted of PBMCs. V gene TRBV10-3 combines with J gene TRBJ2-1, with a tentative D call TRBD2 (5 bases). The source of this sequence is a woman aged 25 to 39 in good health and CMV-seronegative. This CDR3 is CAISGAGEQFF. The CDR3 DNA follows: TGTGCCATCAGTGGTGCGGGTGAGCAGTTCTTC.